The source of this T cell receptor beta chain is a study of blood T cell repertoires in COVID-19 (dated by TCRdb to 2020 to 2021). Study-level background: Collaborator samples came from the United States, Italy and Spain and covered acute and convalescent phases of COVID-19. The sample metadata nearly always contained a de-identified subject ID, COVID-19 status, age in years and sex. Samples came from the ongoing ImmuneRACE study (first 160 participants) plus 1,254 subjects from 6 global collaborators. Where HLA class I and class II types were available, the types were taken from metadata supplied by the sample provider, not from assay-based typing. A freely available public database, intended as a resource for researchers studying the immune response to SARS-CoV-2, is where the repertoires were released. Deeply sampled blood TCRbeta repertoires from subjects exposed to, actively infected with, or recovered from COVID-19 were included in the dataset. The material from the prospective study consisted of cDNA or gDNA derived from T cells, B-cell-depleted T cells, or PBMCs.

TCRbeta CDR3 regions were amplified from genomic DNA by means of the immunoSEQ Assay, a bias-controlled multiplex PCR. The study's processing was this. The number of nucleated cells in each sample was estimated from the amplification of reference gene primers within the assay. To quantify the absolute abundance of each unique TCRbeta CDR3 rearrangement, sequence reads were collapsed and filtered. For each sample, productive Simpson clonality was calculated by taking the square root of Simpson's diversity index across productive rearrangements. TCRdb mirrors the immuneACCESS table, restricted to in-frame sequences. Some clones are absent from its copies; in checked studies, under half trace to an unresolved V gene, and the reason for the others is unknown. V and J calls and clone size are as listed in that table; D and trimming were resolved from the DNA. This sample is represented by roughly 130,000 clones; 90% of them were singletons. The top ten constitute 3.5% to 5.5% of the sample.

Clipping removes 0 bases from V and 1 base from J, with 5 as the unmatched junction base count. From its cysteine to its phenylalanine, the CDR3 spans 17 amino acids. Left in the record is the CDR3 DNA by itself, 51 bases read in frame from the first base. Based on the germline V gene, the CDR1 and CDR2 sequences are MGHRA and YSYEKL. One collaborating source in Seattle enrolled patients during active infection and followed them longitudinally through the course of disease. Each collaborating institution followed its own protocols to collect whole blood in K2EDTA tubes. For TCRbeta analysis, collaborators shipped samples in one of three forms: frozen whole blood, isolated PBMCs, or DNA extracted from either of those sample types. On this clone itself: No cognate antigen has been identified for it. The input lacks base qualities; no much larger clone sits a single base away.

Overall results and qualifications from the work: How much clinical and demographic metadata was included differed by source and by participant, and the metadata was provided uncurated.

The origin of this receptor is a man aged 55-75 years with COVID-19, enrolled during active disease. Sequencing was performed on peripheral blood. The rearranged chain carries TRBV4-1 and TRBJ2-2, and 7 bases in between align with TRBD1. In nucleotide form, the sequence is TGCGCCAGCAGCCAAGATCGGGACAGCGAGAACACCGGGGAGCTGTTTTTT. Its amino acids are CASSQDRDSENTGELFF.